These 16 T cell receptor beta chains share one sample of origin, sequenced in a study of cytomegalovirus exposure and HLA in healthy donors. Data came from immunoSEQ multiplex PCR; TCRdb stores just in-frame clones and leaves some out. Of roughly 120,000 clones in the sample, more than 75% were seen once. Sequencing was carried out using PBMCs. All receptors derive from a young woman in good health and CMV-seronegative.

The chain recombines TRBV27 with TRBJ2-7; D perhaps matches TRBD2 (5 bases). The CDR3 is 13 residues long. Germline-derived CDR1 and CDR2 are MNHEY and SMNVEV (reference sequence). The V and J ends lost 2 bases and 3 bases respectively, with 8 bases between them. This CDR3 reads CASSLKGSYEQYF. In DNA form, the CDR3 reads TGTGCCAGCAGTTTAAAAGGGAGCTACGAGCAGTACTTC.

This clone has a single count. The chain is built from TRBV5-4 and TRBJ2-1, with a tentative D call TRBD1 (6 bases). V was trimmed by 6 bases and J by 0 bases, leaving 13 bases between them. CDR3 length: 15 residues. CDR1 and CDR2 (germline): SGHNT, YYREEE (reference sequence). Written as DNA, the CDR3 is TGTGCCAGCATCCACCAGGGGAGCTCCTACAATGAGCAGTTCTTC. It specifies CASIHQGSSYNEQFF.

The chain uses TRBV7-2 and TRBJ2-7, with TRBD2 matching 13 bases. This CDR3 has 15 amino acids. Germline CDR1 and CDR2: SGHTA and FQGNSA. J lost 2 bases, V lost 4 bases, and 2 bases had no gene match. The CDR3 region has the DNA TGTGCCAGCAGCTCGACTAGCGGGGGGCCCTACGAGCAGTACTTC. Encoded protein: CASSSTSGGPYEQYF.

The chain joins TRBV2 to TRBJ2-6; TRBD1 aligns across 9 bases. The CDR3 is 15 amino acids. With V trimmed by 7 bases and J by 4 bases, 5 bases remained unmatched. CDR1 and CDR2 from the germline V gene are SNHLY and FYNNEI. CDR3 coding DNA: TGTGCCAGCACCTGGACAGGGGCCGGGGCCAACGTCCTGACTTTC. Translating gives CASTWTGAGANVLTF. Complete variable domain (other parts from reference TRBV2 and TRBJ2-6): EPEVTQTPSHQVTQMGQEVILRCVPISNHLYFYWYRQILGQKVEFLVSFYNNEISEKSEIFDDQFSVERPDGSNFTLKIRSTKLEDSAMYFCASTWTGAGANVLTFGAGSRLTVL.

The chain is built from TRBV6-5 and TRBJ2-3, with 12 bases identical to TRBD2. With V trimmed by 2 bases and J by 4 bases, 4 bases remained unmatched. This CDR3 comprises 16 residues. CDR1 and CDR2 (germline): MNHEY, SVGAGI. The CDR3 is CASSYRLAGGPDTQYF. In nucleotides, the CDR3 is TGTGCCAGCAGTTACAGGCTAGCGGGGGGGCCAGATACGCAGTATTTT.

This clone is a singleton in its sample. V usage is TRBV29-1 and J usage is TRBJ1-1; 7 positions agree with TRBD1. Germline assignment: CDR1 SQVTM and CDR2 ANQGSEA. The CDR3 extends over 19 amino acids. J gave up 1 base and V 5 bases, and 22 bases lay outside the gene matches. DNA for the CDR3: TGCAGCGTTTTACGGCTCGGTCGGCGAACAGGGGAGGAGAACACTGAAGCTTTCTTT. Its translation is CSVLRLGRRTGEENTEAFF.

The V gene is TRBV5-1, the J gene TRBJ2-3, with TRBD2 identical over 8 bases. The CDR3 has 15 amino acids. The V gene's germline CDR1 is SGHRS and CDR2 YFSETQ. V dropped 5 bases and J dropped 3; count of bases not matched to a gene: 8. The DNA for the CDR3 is TGCGCCAGCAGTTTCCAAGCGGGGGTAACAGATACGCAGTATTTT. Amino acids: CASSFQAGVTDTQYF.

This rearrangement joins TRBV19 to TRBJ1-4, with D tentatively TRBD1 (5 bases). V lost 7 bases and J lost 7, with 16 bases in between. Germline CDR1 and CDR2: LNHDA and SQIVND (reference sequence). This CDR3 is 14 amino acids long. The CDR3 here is CASTPGRGGEKLFF. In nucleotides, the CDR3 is TGTGCCAGTACCCCTGGGAGGGGAGGTGAAAAACTGTTTTTT.

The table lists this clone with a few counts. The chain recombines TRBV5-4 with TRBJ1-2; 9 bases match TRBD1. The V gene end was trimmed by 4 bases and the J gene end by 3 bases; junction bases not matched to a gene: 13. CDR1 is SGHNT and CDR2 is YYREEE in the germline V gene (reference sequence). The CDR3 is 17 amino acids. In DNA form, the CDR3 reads TGTGCCAGCAGCCAACTCGACCGACAGGGGGACGACTATGGCTACACCTTC. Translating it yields CASSQLDRQGDDYGYTF.

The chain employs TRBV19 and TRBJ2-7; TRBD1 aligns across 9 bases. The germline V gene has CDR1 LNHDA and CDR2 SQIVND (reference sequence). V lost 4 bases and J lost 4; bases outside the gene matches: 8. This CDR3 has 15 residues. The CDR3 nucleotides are TGTGCCAGTAGTACGATGGGACAGGGTGGATACGAGCAGTACTTC. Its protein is CASSTMGQGGYEQYF.

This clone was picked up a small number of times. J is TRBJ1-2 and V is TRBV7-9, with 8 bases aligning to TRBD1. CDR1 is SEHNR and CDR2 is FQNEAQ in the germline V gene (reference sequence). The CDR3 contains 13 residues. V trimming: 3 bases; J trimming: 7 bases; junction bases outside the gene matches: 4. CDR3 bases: TGTGCCAGCAGCTTCGACAGGGGAGGTGGCTACACCTTC. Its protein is CASSFDRGGGYTF.

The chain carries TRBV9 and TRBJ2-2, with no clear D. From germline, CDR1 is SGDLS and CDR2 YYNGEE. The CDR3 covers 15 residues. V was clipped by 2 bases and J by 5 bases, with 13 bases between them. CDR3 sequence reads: CASSVLQFRTGELFF. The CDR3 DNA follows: TGTGCCAGCAGCGTCTTACAGTTTCGGACCGGGGAGCTGTTTTTT.

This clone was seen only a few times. CDR3 amino acids: CASSEGGPWEKLFF. The CDR3 DNA follows: TGTGCCAGCAGTGAAGGGGGCCCGTGGGAAAAACTGTTTTTT. The gene calls are TRBV2 and TRBJ1-4, with D possibly TRBD1 on 5 matching bases. The V and J ends lost 1 base and 8 bases respectively, with 11 bases between them. The CDR3 spans 14 residues. Germline CDR1 SNHLY, CDR2 FYNNEI. The full variable domain, in which reference TRBV2 and TRBJ1-4 provide the parts outside the CDR3, is EPEVTQTPSHQVTQMGQEVILRCVPISNHLYFYWYRQILGQKVEFLVSFYNNEISEKSEIFDDQFSVERPDGSNFTLKIRSTKLEDSAMYFCASSEGGPWEKLFFGSGTQLSVL.

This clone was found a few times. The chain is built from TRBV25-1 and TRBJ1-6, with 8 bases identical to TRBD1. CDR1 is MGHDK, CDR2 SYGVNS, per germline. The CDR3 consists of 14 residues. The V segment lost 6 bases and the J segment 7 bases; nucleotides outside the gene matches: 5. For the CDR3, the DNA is TGTGCCAGCAGATCCGGGACAGGAAATTCACCCCTCCACTTT. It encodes CASRSGTGNSPLHF.

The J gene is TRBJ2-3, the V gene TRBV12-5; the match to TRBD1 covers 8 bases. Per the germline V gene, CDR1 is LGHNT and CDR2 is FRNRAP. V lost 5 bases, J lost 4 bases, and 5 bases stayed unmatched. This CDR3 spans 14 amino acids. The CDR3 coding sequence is TGTGCTAGTGGTCTGGGACAGGACCCAGATACGCAGTATTTT. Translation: CASGLGQDPDTQYF.

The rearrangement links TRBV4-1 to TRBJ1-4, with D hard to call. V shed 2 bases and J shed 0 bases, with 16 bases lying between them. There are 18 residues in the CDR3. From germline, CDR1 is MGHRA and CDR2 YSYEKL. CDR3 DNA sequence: TGCGCCAGCAGCCAATCCCCCACGGGTCTTGCAACTAATGAAAAACTGTTTTTT. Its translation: CASSQSPTGLATNEKLFF.